What follows are 28 T cell receptor beta chains derived from one specimen sequenced in a study of post-analysis software for immune sequencing data (dated by TCRdb to 2013 to 2016). Paper-wide results and their limitations: About 5 TRBV segments, including TRBV5-6, TRBV5-1 and TRBV20-1, were significantly more frequent in patients than controls.

Their cognate antigens are unknown. The method behind the library was PCR. For sequencing, an Illumina HiSeq 2500 was employed. To reduce PCR and sequencing biases, unique molecular identifiers were built into the TCR beta cDNA libraries. The public sequencing data were trimmed at Q25 with fastp and processed into clonotypes with MiXCR by TCRdb, which kept only in-frame beta chains. Under each unique CDR3 protein, matching rows form one entry showing the most common genes and DNA. This sample is represented by fewer than 550,000 distinct CDR3 sequences; 34% of them were singletons. The ten top clones hold approximately 5.4% of the sample. Sequencing was done on a sample of blood. These receptors were obtained from a girl aged 2 to 17 with multiple sclerosis.

This sequence joins TRBV20-1 and TRBJ2-1; D gene unclear. Germline V gene sequence: CDR1 DFQATT, CDR2 SNEGSKA (reference sequence). The CDR3 has 13 amino acids. The V end was cut by 1 base, the J end by 4 bases, with 8 bases between. DNA of the CDR3: TGCAGTGCTAGAGGCCCAGGTTACAATGAGCAGTTCTTC. Protein product: CSARGPGYNEQFF.

The chain is built from TRBV5-1 and TRBJ2-5, with TRBD2 identical over 16 bases. The CDR3 is made up of 18 amino acids. Germline V lookup: CDR1 SGHRS, CDR2 YFSETQ. V shed 4 bases, J shed 1 base, and the junction held 7 bases outside the gene matches. DNA of the CDR3: TGCGCCAGCAGCACGGGACTAGCGGGGGGGCTAGTCCAAGAGACCCAGTACTTC. Translated: CASSTGLAGGLVQETQYF.

In its sample, this clonotype was seen a few times. V gene TRBV6-5 combines with J gene TRBJ1-1, with 9 bases aligning to TRBD1. The germline V gene encodes CDR1 MNHEY and CDR2 SVGAGI. There are 14 residues in the CDR3. The V and J ends lost 5 bases and 4 bases, in that order; junction bases with no gene match: 5. The CDR3 coding sequence is TGTGCCAGCAGTCATGGACAGGGGCGCACTGAAGCTTTCTTT. Encoded protein: CASSHGQGRTEAFF.

DNA for the CDR3: TGCGCCAGCAGCTTGGACGGGTCTACCTATGGCTACACCTTC. It is translated as CASSLDGSTYGYTF. This chain links TRBV5-1 with TRBJ1-2; D is unresolved. The germline gives CDR1 SGHRS, CDR2 YFSETQ. Trimming took 0 bases from V and 4 from J, leaving 10 bases between them. The CDR3 is 14 residues long.

V is TRBV20-1 and J is TRBJ2-5; D gene unclear. The CDR3 length is 13 residues. V was clipped by 3 bases and J by 9 bases, with 17 bases between them. Per the germline V gene, CDR1 is DFQATT and CDR2 is SNEGSKA (reference sequence). The CDR3 DNA is TGCAGTGCTAGTAGGCTAACCTCCCAGGCCCAGTACTTC. Its translation is CSASRLTSQAQYF.

This clonotype was seen a handful of times. CDR3 region: CSASPRHTGELFF. The CDR3 region has the DNA TGCAGTGCTAGTCCCAGGCACACCGGGGAGCTGTTTTTT. The V call is TRBV20-1, the J call TRBJ2-2; D call uncertain. The V and J ends lost 3 bases and 3 bases respectively, with 8 bases between them. The CDR3 runs to 13 residues. The germline CDR1 and CDR2 sequences are DFQATT and SNEGSKA (reference sequence).

This clonotype has more than one count but fewer than ten. The genes are TRBV10-1 and TRBJ2-1; 12 nucleotides match TRBD1. This CDR3 has 15 amino acids. V was pared by 6 bases and J by 7 bases, with 7 bases of the junction left unmatched. Looked up from germline, CDR1 is WNHNN and CDR2 is SYGVQD (reference sequence). The DNA of the CDR3 is TGCGCCAGCAGCCCGGGACAGGGGGCTGGTAATGAGCAGTTCTTC. Its translation is CASSPGQGAGNEQFF.

This clonotype was detected a few times. The rearrangement joins TRBV10-3 to TRBJ2-5, with D possibly TRBD1 on 5 matching bases. The J call is in doubt because the DNA end fits TRBJ2-7 better. CDR1 is ENHRY, CDR2 SYGVKD, per germline. The CDR3 covers 13 residues. As DNA, the CDR3 is TGTGCCATCAGTGGAGACAGTGCCTACGAGCAGTACTTC. The encoded protein is CAISGDSAYEQYF.

The J gene is TRBJ1-1, the V gene TRBV10-2, with TRBD1 matching 7 bases. V shed 6 bases, J shed 5 bases, and the junction held 12 bases outside the gene matches. The CDR3 has 15 amino acids. The germline gives CDR1 WSHSY, CDR2 SAAADI. The CDR3 DNA follows: TGCGCCAGCAGATTAATCGCCGACAGGGCTACTGAAGCTTTCTTT. This translates into CASRLIADRATEAFF.

The CDR3 here is CASSLGDRPYF. The CDR3 DNA follows: TGTGCCAGCAGTTTAGGGGATAGGCCGTACTTC. The chain is built from TRBV12-3 or TRBV12-4 and TRBJ2-7; D unclear. The V and J ends lost 1 base and 12 bases respectively, with 10 bases between them. The CDR3 spans 11 residues.

The chain couples TRBV20-1 to TRBJ2-5; the match to TRBD2 covers 11 bases. The CDR3 spans 14 residues. The J segment lost 11 bases and the V segment lost 5 bases, leaving 13 bases of the junction unmatched. CDR1 and CDR2 from the germline V gene are DFQATT and SNEGSKA (reference sequence). In nucleotides, the CDR3 is TGCAGTGCTTGGACCCCGGGACTAGCGGTTAGGCAGTACTTC. Its protein is CSAWTPGLAVRQYF.

The rearrangement links TRBV5-5 to TRBJ1-5; no firm D call. The germline CDR1 and CDR2 sequences are SGHKS and YYEKEE (reference sequence). V shed 8 bases and J shed 7 bases, with 16 bases lying between them. The CDR3 consists of 13 residues. As DNA, the CDR3 is TGTGCCAGAGACTCCCTCGGAACACAGCCCCAGCATTTT. Translation: CARDSLGTQPQHF. Complete variable domain (other parts from reference TRBV5-5 and TRBJ1-5): DAGVTQSPTHLIKTRGQQVTLRCSPISGHKSVSWYQQVLGQGPQFIFQYYEKEERGRGNFPDRFSARQFPNYSSELNVNALLLGDSALYLCARDSLGTQPQHFGDGTRLSIL.

This clonotype has just one count. The chain links TRBV12-3 or TRBV12-4 to TRBJ1-2, with D possibly being TRBD1 (5 bases). The V end lost 4 bases, the J end lost 3 bases, and 12 bases lay between the germline ends. The CDR3 has 14 residues. The CDR3 loop reads CASSCGQGYYGYTF. The CDR3 region has the DNA TGTGCCAGCAGTTGCGGGCAGGGCTACTATGGCTACACCTTC.

This rearrangement joins TRBV29-1 to TRBJ2-5, with TRBD2 matching 9 bases. CDR1 is SQVTM and CDR2 is ANQGSEA in the germline V gene. V shed 4 bases and J 3 bases; nucleotides not matched to a gene: 3. The CDR3 consists of 13 residues. CDR3 in DNA: TGCAGCGTTGTTATAGCGGGAGAAGAGACCCAGTACTTC. This encodes CSVVIAGEETQYF.

The J gene is TRBJ2-5, the V gene TRBV10-3; 7 nucleotides line up with TRBD2. V was pared by 4 bases and J by 7 bases, with 9 bases of the junction left unmatched. Germline V gives CDR1 ENHRY, CDR2 SYGVKD. The CDR3 is 14 residues long. The CDR3: CAISASGDTWTQYF. As DNA, the CDR3 is TGTGCCATCAGTGCGAGCGGGGATACGTGGACCCAGTACTTC.

The V gene is TRBV10-1, the J gene TRBJ2-3; 13 bases align to TRBD2. After removal of 2 bases from V and 2 bases from J, the junction contained 7 bases not matched to a gene. This CDR3 region has 18 residues. Germline CDR1 reads WNHNN; CDR2 reads SYGVQD (reference sequence). CDR3 sequence (DNA): TGCGCCAGCAGTGAGACCATGACTAGCGGGGGGACCACAGATACGCAGTATTTT. It codes for CASSETMTSGGTTDTQYF.

The chain links TRBV7-6 to TRBJ2-7, with D possibly TRBD1 on 6 matching bases. The CDR3 has 12 residues. CDR1 and CDR2 from the germline V gene are SGHVS and FNYEAQ. The V end lost 5 bases, the J end lost 6 bases, and 11 bases lay between the germline ends. CDR3 nucleotide sequence: TGTGCCAGCAGCCCCCAGGACAGCGAGCAGTACTTC. Amino acids: CASSPQDSEQYF.

This clonotype was counted only a few times. The rearrangement links TRBV7-9 to TRBJ2-1, with TRBD2 identical over 9 bases. Losses at the gene ends were 5 bases for V and 4 bases for J; bases not matched to a gene: 9. The V gene's germline CDR1 is SEHNR and CDR2 FQNEAQ (reference sequence). The CDR3 has 16 residues. CDR3 bases: TGTGCCAGCAGCCCCACAATAGCGGGGGATTACAATGAGCAGTTCTTC. Residues: CASSPTIAGDYNEQFF.

V and J are TRBV7-2 and TRBJ1-5; D remains ambiguous. V was cut by 5 bases and J by 6 bases, with 14 bases left in between. This CDR3 has 14 amino acids. CDR1 is SGHTA and CDR2 is FQGNSA in the germline V gene. The CDR3 nucleotides read TGTGCCAGCAGCCCTGGGGATTTCGGTCAGCCCCAGCATTTT. It translates to CASSPGDFGQPQHF.

This clonotype has ten or more counts. The CDR3: CSVGDGYEQYF. CDR3 DNA: TGCAGCGTTGGCGACGGCTACGAGCAGTACTTC. The chain recombines TRBV29-1 with TRBJ2-7, with D unclear. Germline-derived CDR1 and CDR2 are SQVTM and ANQGSEA. The CDR3 sequence is 11 residues long. Between the trimmed V and J ends, which lost 4 bases and 3 bases, there was a span of 7 bases.

This clonotype showed up just a few times. This rearrangement joins TRBV4-2 to TRBJ2-4, with 7 bases fitting TRBD2. Trimming cost V 0 bases and J 0 bases; bases outside gene matches: 5. Germline V gene data show CDR1 as LGHNA and CDR2 as YNFKEQ. The CDR3 runs to 17 residues. The CDR3 protein is CASSQDVSGRAKNIQYF. The DNA for the CDR3 is TGTGCCAGCAGCCAAGATGTTAGCGGGCGAGCCAAAAACATTCAGTACTTC.

The CDR3 loop reads CASSVGGGMRYTF. Here the CDR3 DNA reads TGCGCCAGCAGCGTGGGTGGAGGTATGCGGTACACCTTC. The chain carries TRBV5-1 and TRBJ1-2, with D uncertain. The CDR3 length is 13 residues. In germline, CDR1 is SGHRS, CDR2 YFSETQ. Trimming cost V 4 bases and J 11 bases, with 18 bases left between them.

The table lists this clonotype with a few counts. This chain connects TRBV15 to TRBJ1-5, with D hard to call. The CDR3 consists of 14 residues. CDR1 is LNHNV and CDR2 is YYDKDF in the germline V gene (reference sequence). Trimming pared 5 bases from V and 4 bases from J, leaving 12 bases between. Here the CDR3 DNA reads TGTGCCACCAGCCCACGTATAGGTAATCAGCCCCAGCATTTT. Its translation is CATSPRIGNQPQHF.

The chain joins TRBV9 to TRBJ2-1; the D call may be TRBD1 or TRBD2 (5 bases each). V shed 5 bases and J shed 4 bases, with 13 bases lying between them. This CDR3 is 14 amino acids long. Germline CDR1 SGDLS, CDR2 YYNGEE. CDR3 in amino acids: CASRGPTPYNEQFF. CDR3 sequence (DNA): TGTGCCAGCAGGGGACCAACACCGTACAATGAGCAGTTCTTC. Full variable domain (missing parts from reference TRBV9 and TRBJ2-1): DSGVTQTPKHLITATGQRVTLRCSPRSGDLSVYWYQQSLDQGLQFLIQYYNGEERAKGNILERFSAQQFPDLHSELNLSSLELGDSALYFCASRGPTPYNEQFFGPGTRLTVL.

This clonotype appeared a few times. The genes are TRBV5-6 and TRBJ1-1; TRBD1 is a possible D gene (5 bases). Deletions cut 0 bases from V and 4 bases from J, with 10 bases between. The CDR3 length is 14 residues. In germline, CDR1 is SGHDT, CDR2 YYEEEE. The CDR3 bases are TGTGCCAGCAGCTTGGTTCCAGGGTCCACTGAAGCTTTCTTT. Amino acids: CASSLVPGSTEAFF.

The CDR3 loop reads CAISLLAGVTDTQYF. The CDR3, as DNA: TGTGCCATCAGTTTACTAGCGGGGGTCACAGATACGCAGTATTTT. This chain joins TRBV10-3 and TRBJ2-3; the match to TRBD2 covers 11 bases. After removal of 5 bases from V and 2 bases from J, the junction contained 3 bases not matched to a gene. Germline lookup yields CDR1 ENHRY and CDR2 SYGVKD. There are 15 residues in the CDR3.

The chain couples TRBV2 to TRBJ1-1; D may be TRBD1 (5 bases). Trimming shortened V by 6 bases and J by 1 base, and 9 bases separated the two germline ends. Germline V gene lookup returns CDR1 SNHLY and CDR2 FYNNEI. This CDR3 has 13 amino acids. The CDR3 coding sequence is TGTGCCAGCAGGGGGGACCCGAACACTGAAGCTTTCTTT. Amino acids: CASRGDPNTEAFF.

The rearrangement joins TRBV12-3 or TRBV12-4 to TRBJ2-3, with D unresolved. CDR3 length: 14 residues. The V end was cut by 0 bases, the J end by 6 bases, with 10 bases between. CDR3 nucleotide sequence: TGTGCCAGCAGTTTAGCAGGGCCAGACGATACGCAGTATTTT. The encoded protein is CASSLAGPDDTQYF.